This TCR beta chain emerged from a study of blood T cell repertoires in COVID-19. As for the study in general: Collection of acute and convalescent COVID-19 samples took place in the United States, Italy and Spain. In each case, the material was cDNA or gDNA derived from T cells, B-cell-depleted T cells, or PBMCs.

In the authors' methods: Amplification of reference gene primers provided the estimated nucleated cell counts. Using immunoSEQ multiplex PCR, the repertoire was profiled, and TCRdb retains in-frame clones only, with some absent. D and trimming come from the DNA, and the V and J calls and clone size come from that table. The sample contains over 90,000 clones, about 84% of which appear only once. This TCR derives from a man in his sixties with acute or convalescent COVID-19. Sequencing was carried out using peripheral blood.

The CDR3 protein is CASSYSTSGGVRTFF. Written as DNA, the CDR3 is TGTGCCAGCAGTTACTCGACTAGCGGGGGGGTTAGAACGTTCTTC. V and J are TRBV6-5 and TRBJ2-1, with TRBD2 matching over 14 bases. After removal of 0 bases from V and 15 bases from J, the junction contained 7 bases not matched to a gene. The CDR3 length is 15 residues. The germline V gene has CDR1 MNHEY and CDR2 SVGAGI.